This TCR beta chain was sequenced in a study of response to subunit inactivated influenza vaccine. The table lists this clonotype with a few counts. The antigen is not known. This CDR3 region has 14 residues. Unmatched junction bases numbered 7, after V lost 4 bases and J lost 5 bases. Germline CDR1 reads LGHDT; CDR2 reads YNNKEL (reference sequence). Findings and limits, study-wide: The study's authors posited that every seasonal influenza vaccination enlists few new T cells.

TCRdb reanalysed the RT-PCR reads using MiXCR and keeps one entry per CDR3 protein. Of roughly 500,000 distinct CDR3 sequences in the sample, 16% were seen once. The receptor was derived from a man aged 50 to 75 who received an inactivated influenza vaccine. Sample: CD4+ T cells sorted from PBMCs, taken approximately 25 months after vaccination. The chain recombines TRBV3-1 with TRBJ1-1; 7 nucleotides match TRBD1. Written as DNA, the CDR3 is TGTGCCAGCAGCCCCAGGGGGGGGCAAACTGAAGCTTTCTTT. Amino acid sequence: CASSPRGGQTEAFF.